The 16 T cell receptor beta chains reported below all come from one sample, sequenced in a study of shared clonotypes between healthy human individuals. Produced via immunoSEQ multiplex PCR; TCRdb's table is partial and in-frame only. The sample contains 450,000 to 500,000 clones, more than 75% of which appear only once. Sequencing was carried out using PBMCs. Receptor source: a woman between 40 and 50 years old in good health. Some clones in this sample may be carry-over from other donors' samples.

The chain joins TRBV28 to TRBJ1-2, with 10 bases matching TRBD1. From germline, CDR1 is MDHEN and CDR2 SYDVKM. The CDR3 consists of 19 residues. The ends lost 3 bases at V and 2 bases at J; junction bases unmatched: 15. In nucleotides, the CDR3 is TGTGCCAGCAGTTTCGGAACCGGGACAGGGGCGCCTATAAACTATGGCTACACCTTC. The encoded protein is CASSFGTGTGAPINYGYTF.

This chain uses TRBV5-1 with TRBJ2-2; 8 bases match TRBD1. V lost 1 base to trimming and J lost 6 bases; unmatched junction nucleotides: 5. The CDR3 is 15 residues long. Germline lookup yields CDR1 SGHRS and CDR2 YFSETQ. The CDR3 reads CASSLRTGRSGELFF. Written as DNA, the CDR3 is TGCGCCAGCAGCTTGAGGACAGGGAGGTCCGGGGAGCTGTTTTTT.

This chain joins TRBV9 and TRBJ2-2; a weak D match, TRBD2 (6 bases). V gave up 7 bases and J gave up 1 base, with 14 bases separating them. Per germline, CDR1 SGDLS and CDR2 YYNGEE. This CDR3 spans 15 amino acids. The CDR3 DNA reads TGTGCCAGCGGTGGGGCGGGAATGAACACCGGGGAGCTGTTTTTT. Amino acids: CASGGAGMNTGELFF. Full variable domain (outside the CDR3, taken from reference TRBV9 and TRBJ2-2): DSGVTQTPKHLITATGQRVTLRCSPRSGDLSVYWYQQSLDQGLQFLIQYYNGEERAKGNILERFSAQQFPDLHSELNLSSLELGDSALYFCASGGAGMNTGELFFGEGSRLTVL.

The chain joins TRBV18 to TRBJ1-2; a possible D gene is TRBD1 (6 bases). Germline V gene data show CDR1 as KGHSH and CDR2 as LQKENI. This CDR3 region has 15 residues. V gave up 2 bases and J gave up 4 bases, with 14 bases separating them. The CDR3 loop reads CASSPGQGSSYGYTF. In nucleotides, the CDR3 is TGTGCCAGCTCACCAGGGCAGGGGTCGAGCTATGGCTACACCTTC.

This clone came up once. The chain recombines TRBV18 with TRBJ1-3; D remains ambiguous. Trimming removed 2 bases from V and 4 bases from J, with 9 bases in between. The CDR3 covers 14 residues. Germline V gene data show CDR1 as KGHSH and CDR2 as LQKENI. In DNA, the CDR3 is TGTGCCAGCTCACCAACCGAAACGGGAAACACCATATATTTT. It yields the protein CASSPTETGNTIYF.

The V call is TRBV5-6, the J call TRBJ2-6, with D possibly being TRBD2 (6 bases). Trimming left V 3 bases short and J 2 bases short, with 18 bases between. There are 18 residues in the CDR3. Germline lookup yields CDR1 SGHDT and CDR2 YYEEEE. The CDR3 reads CASSYLLPWEAGANVLTF. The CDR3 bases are TGTGCCAGCAGCTACTTACTGCCCTGGGAGGCTGGGGCCAACGTCCTGACTTTC.

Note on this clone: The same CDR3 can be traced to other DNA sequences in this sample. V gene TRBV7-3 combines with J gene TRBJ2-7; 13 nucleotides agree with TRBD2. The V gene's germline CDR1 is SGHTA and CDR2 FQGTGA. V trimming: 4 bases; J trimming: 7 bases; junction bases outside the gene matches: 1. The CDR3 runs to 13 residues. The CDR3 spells CASSSGLAGEQYF. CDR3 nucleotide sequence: TGTGCCAGCAGCTCGGGACTAGCGGGAGAGCAGTACTTC.

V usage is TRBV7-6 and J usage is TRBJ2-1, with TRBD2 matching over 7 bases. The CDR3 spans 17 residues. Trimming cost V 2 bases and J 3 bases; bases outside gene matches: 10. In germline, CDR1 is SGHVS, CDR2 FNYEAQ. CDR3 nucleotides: TGTGCCAGCAGCTTAAGGGGCGAGCGGGGCCTCTACAATGAGCAGTTCTTC. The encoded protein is CASSLRGERGLYNEQFF.

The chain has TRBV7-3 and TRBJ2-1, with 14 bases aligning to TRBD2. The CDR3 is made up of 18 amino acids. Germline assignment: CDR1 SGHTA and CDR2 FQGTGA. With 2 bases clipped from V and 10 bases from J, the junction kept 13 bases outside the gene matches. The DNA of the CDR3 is TGTGCCAGCAGCTTACAACCCCACCCGGGACTAGCGGGGGTAGAGCAGTTCTTC. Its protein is CASSLQPHPGLAGVEQFF. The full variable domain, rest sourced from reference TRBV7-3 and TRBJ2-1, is GAGVSQTPSNKVTEKGKYVELRCDPISGHTALYWYRQSLGQGPEFLIYFQGTGAADDSGLPNDRFFAVRPEGSVSTLKIQRTERGDSAVYLCASSLQPHPGLAGVEQFFGPGTRLTVL.

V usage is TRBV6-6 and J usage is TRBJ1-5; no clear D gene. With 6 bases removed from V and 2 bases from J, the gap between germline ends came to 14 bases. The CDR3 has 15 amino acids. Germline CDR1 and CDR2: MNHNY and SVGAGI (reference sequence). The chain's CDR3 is CASRPATEGNQPQHF. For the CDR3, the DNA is TGTGCCAGCAGGCCAGCTACAGAGGGCAATCAGCCCCAGCATTTT.

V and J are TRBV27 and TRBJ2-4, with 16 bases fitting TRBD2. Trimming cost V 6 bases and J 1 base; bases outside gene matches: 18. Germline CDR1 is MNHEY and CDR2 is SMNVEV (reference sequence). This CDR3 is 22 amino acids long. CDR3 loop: CASRKGTSGRAFNVHAKNIQYF. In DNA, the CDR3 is TGTGCCAGCAGGAAGGGGACTAGCGGGAGGGCCTTCAATGTACACGCCAAAAACATTCAGTACTTC.

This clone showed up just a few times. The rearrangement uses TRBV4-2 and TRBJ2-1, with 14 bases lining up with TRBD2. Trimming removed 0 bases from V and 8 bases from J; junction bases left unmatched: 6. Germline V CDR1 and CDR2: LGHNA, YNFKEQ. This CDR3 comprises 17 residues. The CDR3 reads CASSQDAPGLAGDEQFF. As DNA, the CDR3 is TGTGCCAGCAGCCAAGATGCCCCGGGACTAGCGGGAGATGAGCAGTTCTTC.

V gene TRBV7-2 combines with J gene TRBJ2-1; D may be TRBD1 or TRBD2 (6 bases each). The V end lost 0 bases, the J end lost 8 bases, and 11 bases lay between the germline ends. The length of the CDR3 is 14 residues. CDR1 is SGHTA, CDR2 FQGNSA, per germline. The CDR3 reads CASSLAFGGYEQFF. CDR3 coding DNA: TGTGCCAGCAGCTTAGCGTTCGGGGGCTATGAGCAGTTCTTC.

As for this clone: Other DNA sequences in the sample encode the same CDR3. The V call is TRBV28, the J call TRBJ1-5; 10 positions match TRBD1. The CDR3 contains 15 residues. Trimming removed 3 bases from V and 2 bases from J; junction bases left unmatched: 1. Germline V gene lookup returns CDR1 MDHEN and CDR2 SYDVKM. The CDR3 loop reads CASSFGTGGNQPQHF. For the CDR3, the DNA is TGTGCCAGCAGTTTCGGGACAGGGGGCAATCAGCCCCAGCATTTT.

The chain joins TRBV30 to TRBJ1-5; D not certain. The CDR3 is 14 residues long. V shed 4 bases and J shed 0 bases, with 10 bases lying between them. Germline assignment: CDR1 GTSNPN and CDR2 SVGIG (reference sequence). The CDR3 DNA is TGTGCCTGGAAGAAGAGGTATAGCAATCAGCCCCAGCATTTT. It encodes CAWKKRYSNQPQHF.

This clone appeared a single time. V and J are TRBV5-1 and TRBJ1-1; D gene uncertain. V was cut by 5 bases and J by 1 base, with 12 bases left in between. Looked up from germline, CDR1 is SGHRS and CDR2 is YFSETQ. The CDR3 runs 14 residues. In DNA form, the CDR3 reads TGCGCCAGCAGTAACCAACCGGGGAACACTGAAGCTTTCTTT. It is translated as CASSNQPGNTEAFF.